These T cell receptor beta chains were read from a single sample in a study of long-term antiretroviral therapy in people with HIV. Data came from immunoSEQ multiplex PCR; TCRdb stores just in-frame clones and leaves some out. The repertoire consists of around 25,000 clones, with more than 85% occurring once and the leading ten covering 3.6%. The starting material was unsorted PBMCs, obtained 1.9 years after starting antiretroviral therapy. The receptors come from a woman aged 25 to 45 with HIV. Both conserved end residues are part of each CDR3. Each record gives: clone size, J gene, V gene, D gene, CDR3 DNA, CDR3 protein. The D gene is left open where the match is weak. The size of a clone is reported for some rows only, either as once, few or many, or as a class for expanded clones.

>NA|TRBJ1-1|TRBV29-1|NA
TGCAGCGTGACTCAGGGGAACACTGAAGCTTTCTTT
CSVTQGNTEAFF
>NA|TRBJ1-2|TRBV5-4|NA
TGTGCCAGCAGCGTTGACGGAGGCAGGGGCTACACCTTC
CASSVDGGRGYTF
>NA|TRBJ2-5|TRBV18|NA
TGTGCCAGCTCACCCCGGGGGAAGGAGACCCAGTACTTC
CASSPRGKETQYF
>once|TRBJ1-4|TRBV12-5|TRBD1
TGTGCTAGTGGTCCCGGGACAGCTAATGAAAAACTGTTTTTT
CASGPGTANEKLFF
>NA|TRBJ1-1|TRBV19|NA
TGTGCCAGTAGTATGGCCACACCCAGACGAGAAGCTTTCTTT
CASSMATPRREAFF
>NA|TRBJ1-3|TRBV2|NA
TGTGCCAGCAGTGGATACAGGGTATCTGGAAACACCATATATTTT
CASSGYRVSGNTIYF
>NA|TRBJ1-1|TRBV7-2|NA
TGTGCCAGCAGCTTCGGGGGCGCGGTTGAAGCTTTCTTT
CASSFGGAVEAFF
>NA|TRBJ2-1|TRBV4-1|TRBD1
TGCGCCAGCAGCCAAAGACCCGGGACAGACGCTTACAATGAGCAGTTCTTC
CASSQRPGTDAYNEQFF
>NA|TRBJ1-2|TRBV9|TRBD1
TGTGCCAGCAGCGTAGTGGCAGGGGGCGCCGACTATGGCTACACCTTC
CASSVVAGGADYGYTF
>NA|TRBJ2-1|TRBV5-6|NA
TGTGCCAGCAGCGGGACCGACAATGAGCAGTTCTTC
CASSGTDNEQFF
>NA|TRBJ1-1|TRBV30|TRBD1
TGTGCCTGGAGATGGCCAGGGGGGAACACTGAAGCTTTCTTT
CAWRWPGGNTEAFF
>NA|TRBJ1-1|TRBV15|NA
TGTGCCACCAGCAGAGAGAGGTGGGGGAACACTGAAGCTTTCTTT
CATSRERWGNTEAFF
>NA|TRBJ2-3|TRBV29-1|NA
TGCAGCGTCACGGCGCGAGAAGATACGCAGTATTTT
CSVTAREDTQYF
>once|TRBJ2-7|TRBV11-2|NA
TGTGCCAGCAGCTGGGGACTGGAATCCTACGAGCAGTACTTC
CASSWGLESYEQYF
>NA|TRBJ2-5|TRBV9|NA
TGTGCCAGCAGCGTAGGGCAGGAGGAGACCCAGTACTTC
CASSVGQEETQYF
>once|TRBJ2-1|TRBV27|TRBD2
TGTGCCAGCAGTGCCGGGACTAGTGGTTCCAATGAGCAGTTCTTC
CASSAGTSGSNEQFF
>NA|TRBJ2-3|TRBV5-1|TRBD1
TGCGCCAGCAGCTTGGAATGGACAGGGGCTAGCACAGATACGCAGTATTTT
CASSLEWTGASTDTQYF
>NA|TRBJ1-2|TRBV9|TRBD1
TGTGCCAGCAGCGCGGACAGGGTTGCAAACGGCTACACCTTC
CASSADRVANGYTF
>NA|TRBJ2-5|TRBV7-3|TRBD1
TGTGCCAGCAGCTTAACTGGGACAGAAGAGACCCAGTACTTC
CASSLTGTEETQYF
>NA|TRBJ2-7|TRBV4-2|NA
TGTGCCAGCAGCCAAGATAATTACGAGCAGTACTTC
CASSQDNYEQYF
>NA|TRBJ2-1|TRBV30|TRBD1
TGTGCCTGGAGTTTAGGACAGGGATCGTTCTACAATGAGCAGTTCTTC
CAWSLGQGSFYNEQFF
>NA|TRBJ1-1|TRBV18|NA
TGTGCCAGCTCACTACTTAAGGTAGACTTGGGGACTGAAGCTTTCTTT
CASSLLKVDLGTEAFF
>NA|TRBJ1-6|TRBV7-2|TRBD1
TGTGCCAGCAGCTTTTTACCGGGACAGGTTAATTCACCCCTCCACTTT
CASSFLPGQVNSPLHF
>NA|TRBJ2-1|TRBV2|NA
TGTGCCAGCAGCCGGGACTCGAATGAGCAGTTCTTC
CASSRDSNEQFF
>once|TRBJ2-1|TRBV5-1|NA
TGCGCCAGCAGCTTGAGGGGTGGGGGGTACAATGAGCAGTTCTTC
CASSLRGGGYNEQFF
>few|TRBJ1-2|TRBV4-1|NA
TGCGCCAGCAGCCAAGATGGTGGTTTTTATGGCTACACCTTC
CASSQDGGFYGYTF
>once|TRBJ1-5|TRBV12-5|NA
TGTGCTAGTGGTACAGGGATTGGGGCTCAGCCCCAGCATTTT
CASGTGIGAQPQHF
>NA|TRBJ2-3|TRBV6-5|NA
TGTGCCAGCAGTTACGTTAGGGGCAGCCTCACAGATACGCAGTATTTT
CASSYVRGSLTDTQYF
>NA|TRBJ1-5|TRBV6-1|NA
TGTGCCAGCACATACTCTAATAGCAATCAGCCCCAGCATTTT
CASTYSNSNQPQHF
>NA|TRBJ1-2|TRBV5-1|NA
TGCGCCAGCAGCTTATTACTCAGCGACTATGGCTACACCTTC
CASSLLLSDYGYTF
>NA|TRBJ2-2|TRBV6-5|TRBD1
TGTGCCAGCAGTCCACGGGACAGGGGGCTCGGGGAGCTGTTTTTT
CASSPRDRGLGELFF
>NA|TRBJ2-5|TRBV5-5|TRBD2
TGTGCCAGCAGCTTAGTTTGGGACGCAAGCGGGGCCCAGTACTTC
CASSLVWDASGAQYF
>NA|TRBJ1-5|TRBV4-1|NA
TGCGCCAGCAGCCAAGATCTGAGGAGCGGTCAGCCCCAGCATTTT
CASSQDLRSGQPQHF
>NA|TRBJ1-2|TRBV29-1|NA
TGCAGCGTTGATAAAACGAGGGGGTCCTATGGCTACACCTTC
CSVDKTRGSYGYTF
>NA|TRBJ1-4|TRBV6-1|NA
TGTGCCAGCAGTGAAGTTACAATTCGGGAAAAACTGTTTTTT
CASSEVTIREKLFF
>few|TRBJ1-2|TRBV2|NA
TGTGCCAGCAGGGGCGCCGCTAACTATGGCTACACCTTC
CASRGAANYGYTF
>NA|TRBJ1-5|TRBV10-1|NA
TGCGCCAGCACCCCTGGACAGCCCCAGCATTTT
CASTPGQPQHF
>once|TRBJ1-1|TRBV15|NA
TGTGCCGCCAGCAGAGAGAAGGGCCTGAACACTGAAGCTTTCTTT
CAASREKGLNTEAFF
>NA|TRBJ2-5|TRBV2|TRBD2
TGTGCCAGCATGCCTAGCGGTTCGAAGACCCAGTACTTC
CASMPSGSKTQYF
>NA|TRBJ1-6|TRBV7-8|TRBD1
TGTGCCAGCAGCTTATATGTAGGGACAGTGAATTCACCCCTCCACTTT
CASSLYVGTVNSPLHF
>NA|TRBJ2-1|TRBV7-2|TRBD2
TGTGCCAGCAGCCCTGGACTAGCGGGGGGGCTTTACAATGAGCAGTTCTTC
CASSPGLAGGLYNEQFF
>NA|TRBJ1-5|TRBV12-5|NA
TGTGCTAGTGGTCGAGACAGATTGGGAATGCCCCAGCATTTT
CASGRDRLGMPQHF
>NA|TRBJ2-1|TRBV30|NA
TGTGCCTGGAGTGTACAAGGGTCTTTAGGGGGGAAGGGGCAGTTCTTC
CAWSVQGSLGGKGQFF
>NA|TRBJ1-6|TRBV9|NA
TGTGCCAGCAGCGTAGAGGAGAATTCACCCCTCCACTTT
CASSVEENSPLHF
>once|TRBJ2-3|TRBV6-5|NA
TGTGCCAGCAGTTACGAAGGGCTGAAAACAGATACGCAGTATTTT
CASSYEGLKTDTQYF
>once|TRBJ1-2|TRBV4-1|NA
TGCGCCAGCAACTCCCCGCGGCAGGGTAAGGGGTACACCTTC
CASNSPRQGKGYTF
>NA|TRBJ1-2|TRBV27|NA
TGTGCCAGCAGTGCCTCAGTCCGGGAACATGGCTACACCTTC
CASSASVREHGYTF
>NA|TRBJ2-6|TRBV11-2|NA
TGTGCCAGCAGCTTTGGGATGTCTGGGGCCAACGTCCTGACTTTC
CASSFGMSGANVLTF
>few|TRBJ1-1|TRBV18|NA
TGTGCCAGCTCACCACGAGAAAACACCTCTCCGAACACTGAAGCTTTCTTT
CASSPRENTSPNTEAFF